Reported below is one TCR beta chain. The antigen remains undetermined. This sample was taken from a study of cytomegalovirus exposure and HLA in healthy donors. The wider study: Genotyping showed roughly 81% of a few hundred donors falling in the Caucasian-associated ancestry cluster. Findings of the study overall: Most observed TCR sequences were rare, whereas some public TCRs were detected in many donors. Later work found that TCR association rates differed between HLA loci; DRB1 had the most and HLA-C the fewest.

The V segment lost 5 bases and the J segment 4 bases; nucleotides outside the gene matches: 13. Germline V gene data show CDR1 as SGHAT and CDR2 as FQNNGV. The CDR3 runs to 16 residues. Researchers ran the PCR with 60 Vbeta and 13 Jbeta primers. Profiled with immunoSEQ multiplex PCR; TCRdb holds only in-frame clones, not every one. Altogether roughly 200,000 clones are present, roughly 76% being singletons, with the ten largest covering over 2%. The TCR comes from a woman younger than 45 in good health and CMV-seropositive. This chain uses TRBV11-2 with TRBJ1-2; 7 bases fit TRBD1. The sample consisted of PBMCs. For the CDR3, the DNA is TGTGCCAGCAGCCTAAACTTCGGGACAGCCCTCTATGGCTACACCTTC. It specifies CASSLNFGTALYGYTF. Full variable domain (missing parts from reference TRBV11-2 and TRBJ1-2): EAGVAQSPRYKIIEKRQSVAFWCNPISGHATLYWYQQILGQGPKLLIQFQNNGVVDDSQLPKDRFSAERLKGVDSTLKIQPAKLEDSAVYLCASSLNFGTALYGYTFGSGTRLTVV.